Listed below are T cell receptor beta chains from one sample, sequenced in a study of response to subunit inactivated influenza vaccine. TCRdb used MiXCR to reprocess the RT-PCR reads, holding one entry per CDR3 protein. The sample lists about 780,000 distinct CDR3 sequences, 15% to 20% occurring once. The material sequenced was PBMCs from blood, taken roughly 5 days after vaccination. The origin of the receptors is a man aged 45 to 65 who received an inactivated influenza vaccine. The CDR3 runs from the conserved cysteine through the conserved F or W. Each record gives: clone size, D gene, J gene, V gene, CDR3 protein, CDR3 DNA. D genes are given only for firm matches. The size entry is marked missing in some rows and otherwise reads once, few, many or a size class.

clone_size: many
d_call: NA
j_call: TRBJ2-3
v_call: TRBV20-1
cdr3_aa: CSASTDTQYF
cdr3_nt: TGCAGTGCCAGCACAGATACGCAGTATTTT

clone_size: few
d_call: TRBD2
j_call: TRBJ2-7
v_call: TRBV7-8
cdr3_aa: CASSPSGGAPYEQYF
cdr3_nt: TGTGCCAGCAGCCCTTCGGGGGGAGCCCCCTACGAGCAGTACTTC

clone_size: few
d_call: NA
j_call: TRBJ1-6
v_call: TRBV12-3/TRBV12-4
cdr3_aa: CASSIVGPNNSPLHF
cdr3_nt: TGTGCCAGCAGTATTGTGGGGCCCAATAATTCACCCCTCCACTTT

clone_size: many
d_call: TRBD2
j_call: TRBJ2-1
v_call: TRBV12-3/TRBV12-4
cdr3_aa: CASSLSGGHNEQFF
cdr3_nt: TGCGCCAGCAGCTTGAGCGGGGGGCACAATGAGCAGTTCTTC

clone_size: few
d_call: NA
j_call: TRBJ2-4
v_call: TRBV20-1
cdr3_aa: CSARDPGRVQDIQYF
cdr3_nt: TGCAGTGCTAGAGATCCGGGCAGGGTTCAGGACATTCAGTACTTC

clone_size: NA
d_call: NA
j_call: TRBJ2-5
v_call: TRBV7-9
cdr3_aa: CASRSVADQETQYF
cdr3_nt: TGTGCCAGCAGATCCGTAGCGGACCAAGAGACCCAGTACTTC

clone_size: many
d_call: NA
j_call: TRBJ2-3
v_call: TRBV11-2
cdr3_aa: CASSLVSPGTQYF
cdr3_nt: TGTGCCAGCAGCTTAGTTAGCCCGGGTACGCAGTATTTT

clone_size: NA
d_call: NA
j_call: TRBJ2-5
v_call: TRBV18
cdr3_aa: CASSLLRTGATDETQYF
cdr3_nt: TGTGCCAGCTCACTACTACGGACGGGGGCGACGGACGAGACCCAGTACTTC

clone_size: NA
d_call: NA
j_call: TRBJ2-1
v_call: TRBV11-2
cdr3_aa: CASRWAGLESNEQFF
cdr3_nt: TGTGCCAGCAGGTGGGCGGGATTAGAGAGCAATGAGCAGTTCTTC

clone_size: few
d_call: NA
j_call: TRBJ1-6
v_call: TRBV7-8
cdr3_aa: CASSFSNNSPLHF
cdr3_nt: TGTGCCAGCAGCTTCTCGAATAATTCACCCCTCCACTTT

clone_size: NA
d_call: TRBD1
j_call: TRBJ1-2
v_call: TRBV7-8
cdr3_aa: CASSLGRTGAPNYGYTF
cdr3_nt: TGTGCCAGCAGCCTAGGCAGGACAGGGGCTCCTAACTATGGCTACACCTTC

clone_size: NA
d_call: TRBD1
j_call: TRBJ2-7
v_call: TRBV12-3/TRBV12-4
cdr3_aa: CASSPTDRGAYEQYF
cdr3_nt: TGTGCCAGCAGTCCGACCGACAGGGGGGCCTACGAGCAGTACTTC

clone_size: few
d_call: NA
j_call: TRBJ2-5
v_call: TRBV4-2
cdr3_aa: CASSQNSGTQETQYF
cdr3_nt: TGTGCCAGCAGCCAAAATAGCGGTACCCAAGAGACCCAGTACTTC

clone_size: NA
d_call: NA
j_call: TRBJ2-7
v_call: TRBV4-1
cdr3_aa: CASSQGVGGSYEQYF
cdr3_nt: TGCGCCAGCAGCCAAGGCGTAGGGGGCTCCTACGAGCAGTACTTC

clone_size: NA
d_call: NA
j_call: TRBJ1-6
v_call: TRBV12-3/TRBV12-4
cdr3_aa: CASIEGVYNSPLHF
cdr3_nt: TGTGCCAGCATCGAGGGTGTCTATAATTCACCCCTCCACTTT

clone_size: NA
d_call: NA
j_call: TRBJ1-1
v_call: TRBV12-3/TRBV12-4
cdr3_aa: CASSFRRAPEAFF
cdr3_nt: TGTGCCAGCAGTTTTCGACGGGCCCCTGAAGCTTTCTTT

clone_size: few
d_call: TRBD2
j_call: TRBJ2-7
v_call: TRBV7-2
cdr3_aa: CASSPGTSGGYEQYF
cdr3_nt: TGTGCCAGCAGCCCGGGGACTAGCGGGGGGTACGAGCAGTACTTC

clone_size: few
d_call: NA
j_call: TRBJ2-3
v_call: TRBV20-1
cdr3_aa: CSARPHDRITDTQYF
cdr3_nt: TGCAGTGCTAGACCTCACGACAGGATTACAGATACGCAGTATTTT

clone_size: NA
d_call: NA
j_call: TRBJ2-7
v_call: TRBV3-1
cdr3_aa: CASSQEWEQYF
cdr3_nt: TGTGCCAGCAGCCAAGAGTGGGAGCAGTACTTC

clone_size: few
d_call: TRBD1
j_call: TRBJ2-1
v_call: TRBV18
cdr3_aa: CASSPGQGRIEQFF
cdr3_nt: TGTGCCAGCTCACCGGGACAGGGGCGCATTGAGCAGTTCTTC

clone_size: few
d_call: NA
j_call: TRBJ1-3
v_call: TRBV6-6
cdr3_aa: CASSYSEGNTIYF
cdr3_nt: TGTGCCAGCAGTTACAGCGAAGGAAACACCATATATTTT

clone_size: NA
d_call: NA
j_call: TRBJ1-5
v_call: TRBV20-1
cdr3_aa: CSATRGYSNQPQHF
cdr3_nt: TGCAGTGCTACTCGGGGGTATAGCAATCAGCCCCAGCATTTT

clone_size: NA
d_call: TRBD1
j_call: TRBJ2-5
v_call: TRBV2
cdr3_aa: CASSSTGGSLETQYF
cdr3_nt: TGTGCCAGCAGTTCCACAGGGGGCTCTCTAGAGACCCAGTACTTC

clone_size: NA
d_call: NA
j_call: TRBJ2-3
v_call: TRBV18
cdr3_aa: CASSPRSNADTQYF
cdr3_nt: TGTGCCAGCTCACCACGGTCTAACGCAGATACGCAGTATTTT